The present entry profiles one T cell receptor beta chain with its context. Antigen specificity is unknown. The V end lost 2 bases, the J end lost 1 base, and 6 bases lay between the germline ends. Germline V CDR1 and CDR2: MNHNS, SASEGT. This CDR3 has 15 residues. The entry originates in a study of CD8 T cells in Susac syndrome. Study-level points and caveats: It was acknowledged in the study that its TCR sequencing and HLA analysis involved a relatively small number of individuals.

An input of about 0.5 to 1 ug of RNA was subjected to reverse transcription using random hexamers. Across 54 Vbeta and 13 Jbeta, immunoSEQ multiplex PCR amplified TCR beta CDR3. TCRdb re-called the immunoSEQ multiplex PCR reads with MiXCR, one entry per CDR3 protein. The repertoire holds about 300,000 distinct CDR3 sequences, with about 85% as singletons. TEMRA cells were enriched by FACS, and CD4+ and CD8+ T cells were negatively isolated. V and J are TRBV6-1 and TRBJ2-6; no definite D call. The source is a human donor with multiple sclerosis. The sequencing sample was made of CD8+ T cells from PBMCs. The CDR3 sequence: CASSEIGSGANVLTF. CDR3 bases: TGTGCCAGCAGTGAAATTGGTTCTGGGGCCAACGTCCTGACTTTC.